Listed here are 20 T cell receptor beta chains from one sample, sequenced in a study of post-analysis software for immune sequencing data. Study-wide results and limits: A few TRBV segments (TRBV5-6, TRBV5-1 and TRBV20-1 among them) occurred more frequently in patients than in controls.

These TCRs' antigens remain unknown. Unique molecular identifiers were built into the TCR beta cDNA libraries. TCRdb reanalysed the PCR reads using MiXCR and keeps one entry per CDR3 protein. Among around 770,000 distinct CDR3 sequences, approximately 44% were seen once, and the ten largest hold 4.9%. The sequencing input was blood. The origin of the receptors is a girl under 18 with multiple sclerosis.

This clonotype was observed a handful of times. This rearrangement joins TRBV12-5 to TRBJ2-5; possibly TRBD2 for D (6 bases). This CDR3 comprises 14 residues. The V end was cut by 0 bases, the J end by 11 bases, with 16 bases between. Germline V lookup: CDR1 LGHNT, CDR2 FRNRAP. CDR3 DNA: TGTGCTAGTGGTTTGGTAGGCAGGTCGGGGGAGCAGTACTTC. Translating gives CASGLVGRSGEQYF. Together with reference TRBV12-5 and TRBJ2-5, the CDR3 gives the full variable domain: DARVTQTPRHKVTEMGQEVTMRCQPILGHNTVFWYRQTMMQGLELLAYFRNRAPLDDSGMPKDRFSAEMPDATLATLKIQPSEPRDSAVYFCASGLVGRSGEQYFGPGTRLLVL.

The chain joins TRBV7-2 to TRBJ1-2, with D perhaps matching TRBD1 (5 bases). There are 15 residues in the CDR3. With 5 bases removed from V and 6 bases from J, the gap between germline ends came to 19 bases. Germline assignment: CDR1 SGHTA and CDR2 FQGNSA. The CDR3 coding sequence is TGTGCCAGCAGCCCTCCGACAGAAGAGAGGAATGGCTACACCTTC. Residues: CASSPPTEERNGYTF.

The chain joins TRBV12-3 or TRBV12-4 to TRBJ2-7, with D perhaps being TRBD1 or TRBD2 (5 bases each). The CDR3 runs 14 residues. V lost 8 bases to trimming and J lost 0 bases, with 14 bases between them. The CDR3 loop is CASARDPSSYEQYF. CDR3 bases: TGTGCCAGCGCTCGGGACCCGAGCTCCTACGAGCAGTACTTC.

This clonotype was detected only a few times. The chain employs TRBV6-5 and TRBJ2-7, with 11 bases lining up with TRBD2. The DNA matches TRBJ2-4 better at its end, which makes the J call doubtful. The CDR3 length is 15 residues. CDR1 and CDR2 from the germline V gene are MNHEY and SVGAGI. As DNA, the CDR3 is TGTGCCAGCAGTTCTTGGACTAGCGGGAAAAACATTCAGTACTTC. As protein: CASSSWTSGKNIQYF.

The J gene is TRBJ1-5, the V gene TRBV7-9; D gene ambiguous. The CDR3 is 13 residues long. Deletions cut 5 bases from V and 0 bases from J, with 5 bases between. The germline CDR1 and CDR2 sequences are SEHNR and FQNEAQ (reference sequence). The CDR3 DNA reads TGTGCCAGCAGCCGGAATAGCAATCAGCCCCAGCATTTT. This sequence encodes CASSRNSNQPQHF.

This clonotype came up a few times. The CDR3 DNA reads TGCGCCAGCAGCCGCGGGACTAGCGGGACGTACGAGCAGTACTTC. Translation: CASSRGTSGTYEQYF. This chain links TRBV4-3 with TRBJ2-7; TRBD2 matches at 13 bases. CDR1 is LGHNA, CDR2 YSLEER, per germline. The CDR3 is made up of 15 amino acids. Losses at the gene ends were 4 bases for V and 4 bases for J; bases not matched to a gene: 4.

There are a few counts of this clonotype. The CDR3 region has the DNA TGTGCCAGCAGCTATACCCCGACAGAGACTCAGCCCCAGCATTTT. Translation: CASSYTPTETQPQHF. The gene calls are TRBV7-2 and TRBJ1-5; tentative D call: TRBD1 (5 bases). Germline V gene sequence: CDR1 SGHTA, CDR2 FQGNSA. V shed 4 bases and J shed 6 bases, with 16 bases lying between them. CDR3 length: 15 amino acids.

V and J are TRBV27 and TRBJ1-2, with TRBD1 matching over 8 bases. CDR3 length equals 17 residues. V dropped 3 bases and J dropped 4; count of bases not matched to a gene: 13. In germline, CDR1 is MNHEY, CDR2 SMNVEV (reference sequence). CDR3 amino acids: CASSLGYAGGSGYGYTF. The CDR3 DNA follows: TGTGCCAGCAGTTTGGGGTATGCAGGGGGCTCGGGCTATGGCTACACCTTC.

This clonotype turned up a few times. This sequence joins TRBV6-6 and TRBJ2-5, with TRBD1 as a possible D gene (6 bases). The ends were cut back, 5 bases at V and 1 base at J, with 14 bases in the middle. The CDR3 sequence is 15 residues long. Germline V lookup: CDR1 MNHNY, CDR2 SVGAGI (reference sequence). The CDR3: CASSTNRDPQETQYF. The CDR3 nucleotides read TGTGCCAGCAGTACCAACAGGGACCCCCAAGAGACCCAGTACTTC.

Only a few counts were recorded for this clonotype. The chain links TRBV10-3 to TRBJ1-2; the D gene is possibly TRBD1 (5 bases). V lost 6 bases and J 3 bases, leaving 11 bases between the germline ends. The CDR3 runs 13 residues. Germline assignment: CDR1 ENHRY and CDR2 SYGVKD. In nucleotides, the CDR3 is TGTGCCATCAGCCCTGGGACGGACTATGGCTACACCTTC. The encoded protein is CAISPGTDYGYTF.

The V and J genes are TRBV20-1 and TRBJ2-1; 8 bases are a match to TRBD2. The length of the CDR3 is 14 residues. The germline gives CDR1 DFQATT, CDR2 SNEGSKA (reference sequence). The V segment lost 5 bases and the J segment 5 bases; nucleotides outside the gene matches: 8. CDR3 region: CSAYKSGSDNEQFF. The CDR3 DNA is TGCAGTGCTTATAAAAGCGGGAGCGACAATGAGCAGTTCTTC.

The V and J genes are TRBV7-2 and TRBJ2-3; 12 bases line up with TRBD2. Germline trimming cut 0 bases from V and 2 bases from J; bases unmatched to any gene: 12. The length of the CDR3 is 20 residues. Per germline, CDR1 SGHTA and CDR2 FQGNSA. As DNA, the CDR3 is TGTGCCAGCAGCTTAGCTGCGGGACTAGCGGGTAGCTCCTCCACAGATACGCAGTATTTT. Translating gives CASSLAAGLAGSSSTDTQYF.

This clonotype appeared a few times. Here the CDR3 DNA reads TGTGCCAGCAGCTTAGAAGTGGGAGCCGCCTACGAGCAGTACTTC. This gives the protein CASSLEVGAAYEQYF. V gene TRBV7-8 combines with J gene TRBJ2-7; TRBD2 is a possible D gene (5 bases). From germline, CDR1 is SGHVS and CDR2 FQNEAQ. V was shortened by 1 base and J by 2 bases, with 12 bases between the two germline ends. This CDR3 has 15 amino acids.

This clonotype has a handful of counts. This rearrangement joins TRBV12-3 or TRBV12-4 to TRBJ2-1; D unclear. The CDR3 runs to 14 residues. Trimming took off 7 bases at V and 1 base at J, with 11 bases between the two ends. CDR3 nucleotides: TGTGCCAGCACCAGGATGGGTTCCTACAATGAGCAGTTCTTC. It specifies CASTRMGSYNEQFF.

Only a few counts were recorded for this clonotype. The CDR3 DNA reads as TGTGCCAGCAGTTATCTATCGGGAGGGTCCTACAATGAGCAGTTCTTC. It yields the protein CASSYLSGGSYNEQFF. The chain couples TRBV6-5 to TRBJ2-1; 8 bases map to TRBD2. Per germline, CDR1 MNHEY and CDR2 SVGAGI. The CDR3 runs to 16 residues. Germline trimming cut 3 bases from V and 1 base from J; bases unmatched to any gene: 5.

The J gene is TRBJ2-1, the V gene TRBV7-2; 16 nucleotides match TRBD2. Per germline, CDR1 SGHTA and CDR2 FQGNSA. This CDR3 spans 16 amino acids. V gave up 5 bases and J gave up 8 bases; unmatched junction bases: 6. The CDR3 DNA sequence: TGTGCCAGCAGCCCGGGACTAGCGGGAGGGCTCGATGAGCAGTTCTTC. As protein: CASSPGLAGGLDEQFF.

The chain carries TRBV6-4 and TRBJ2-6; perhaps TRBD2 as D (6 bases). Germline CDR1 reads MRHNA; CDR2 reads SNTAGT. The CDR3 contains 17 residues. V lost 1 base and J lost 6, with 16 bases in between. The CDR3 is CASSDFRTWEEANVLTF. The CDR3 bases are TGTGCCAGCAGTGACTTCCGGACCTGGGAGGAGGCCAACGTCCTGACTTTC.

Note on this clonotype: The final CDR3 position lacks the conserved phenylalanine or tryptophan, pointing to a likely read error. The chain employs TRBV12-3 or TRBV12-4 and TRBJ1-5; D not certain. The V end lost 3 bases, the J end lost 1 base, and 7 bases lay between the germline ends. The CDR3 spans 14 residues. Here the CDR3 reads CASSLRQSNQPQHC. The DNA for the CDR3 is TGTGCCAGCAGTTTGAGGCAGAGCAATCAGCCCCAGCATTGT.

This clonotype was observed at least ten times. The chain carries TRBV6-4 and TRBJ2-1; D unclear. The V end was cut by 3 bases, the J end by 4 bases, with 13 bases between. This CDR3 is built from 15 residues. In germline, CDR1 is MRHNA, CDR2 SNTAGT. DNA of the CDR3: TGTGCCAGCAGTGAGAGATTGTCAGGTTACAATGAGCAGTTCTTC. It is translated as CASSERLSGYNEQFF.

This clonotype was counted a single time. The J gene is TRBJ2-2, the V gene TRBV29-1; D is uncertain. Germline V gene sequence: CDR1 SQVTM, CDR2 ANQGSEA. The V end lost 0 bases, the J end lost 6 bases, and 8 bases lay between the germline ends. The CDR3 spans 13 residues. This CDR3 is CSVEESSAGELFF. The CDR3 DNA is TGCAGCGTTGAAGAGAGTTCGGCCGGGGAGCTGTTTTTT.